Below are 18 T cell receptor beta chains sequenced from a single sample in a study of T cell repertoires in cytomegalovirus infection. TCRdb reprocessed the reads with MiXCR, giving one entry per CDR3 protein. The repertoire includes just over 450,000 distinct CDR3 sequences, approximately 46% of them detected once, and roughly two fifths sits in the top ten. Antigen specificity for these receptors is unknown. The sequences come from cultured PBMCs, collected from culture after CMV antigen stimulation. Receptors originate from a human donor in good health (CMV status not recorded). Some clones in this sample may be carry-over from other donors' samples.

V usage is TRBV19 and J usage is TRBJ2-3; the match to TRBD2 covers 9 bases. The CDR3 contains 18 residues. Trimming removed 10 bases from V and 2 bases from J; junction bases left unmatched: 19. Germline V gene sequence: CDR1 LNHDA, CDR2 SQIVND (reference sequence). The CDR3 region has the DNA TGTGCCACCCGCCGGTTTTTGCGGGAGGGCCGGGACACAGATACGCAGTATTTT. This encodes CATRRFLREGRDTDTQYF.

In this sample, this clonotype turned up a few times. The genes are TRBV7-2 and TRBJ1-2, with a weak D call TRBD1 (5 bases). Germline CDR1 reads SGHTA; CDR2 reads FQGNSA. V lost 6 bases and J 2 bases, leaving 16 bases between the germline ends. This CDR3 has 15 amino acids. The CDR3 spells CASSSFRTINYGYTF. The CDR3 bases are TGTGCCAGCAGTTCCTTTAGGACAATAAACTATGGCTACACCTTC.

V usage is TRBV7-2 and J usage is TRBJ1-1; the D gene is possibly TRBD1 (6 bases). Between the trimmed V and J ends, which lost 7 bases and 6 bases, there was a span of 18 bases. The CDR3 is made up of 14 amino acids. Germline-derived CDR1 and CDR2 are SGHTA and FQGNSA. CDR3 in DNA: TGTGCCAGCACGGGGACACCCTGGTTAGCTGAAGCTTTCTTT. Translating gives CASTGTPWLAEAFF.

This clonotype came up a few times. The J gene is TRBJ2-1, the V gene TRBV6-5; perhaps TRBD2 as D (5 bases). V lost 5 bases and J 1 base, leaving 15 bases between the germline ends. Germline CDR1 is MNHEY and CDR2 is SVGAGI. The length of the CDR3 is 16 residues. The CDR3 loop reads CASSRWTGKSYNEQFF. In DNA, the CDR3 is TGTGCCAGCAGTCGGTGGACGGGAAAATCCTACAATGAGCAGTTCTTC.

This sequence joins TRBV12-3 or TRBV12-4 and TRBJ2-2; D ambiguous. V dropped 7 bases and J dropped 1 base, with 10 bases sitting between them. CDR3 length: 14 residues. The CDR3 region is CASTLDWNTGELFF. The CDR3 DNA is TGTGCCAGCACCCTTGACTGGAACACCGGGGAGCTGTTTTTT.

At least ten counts were recorded for this clonotype. The chain joins TRBV6-2 or TRBV6-3 to TRBJ2-7; D assignment may be TRBD1 or TRBD2 (5 bases each). The length of the CDR3 is 16 residues. Looked up from germline, CDR1 is MNHEY and CDR2 is SVGEGT. The V end lost 4 bases, the J end lost 2 bases, and 18 bases lay between the germline ends. CDR3 in DNA: TGTGCCAGCAGTTCGATCCCCGGGACGACGACCTACGAGCAGTACTTC. Its translation is CASSSIPGTTTYEQYF.

This clonotype was picked up many times. CDR3 DNA: TGTGCCAGCAGAGGGGAGTTAACGAACACCGGGGAGCTGTTTTTT. Its translation is CASRGELTNTGELFF. The chain uses TRBV2 and TRBJ2-2; D may correspond to TRBD1 or TRBD2 (5 bases each). The CDR3 length is 15 residues. V dropped 6 bases and J dropped 0 bases, with 11 bases sitting between them. Germline V gives CDR1 SNHLY, CDR2 FYNNEI.

The chain uses TRBV10-3 and TRBJ1-2; 7 nucleotides match TRBD1. Germline values: CDR1 ENHRY, CDR2 SYGVKD. The V gene end was trimmed by 9 bases and the J gene end by 5 bases; junction bases not matched to a gene: 9. The CDR3 is 13 residues long. The CDR3 spells CAMRDRAGYGYTF. The CDR3 region has the DNA TGTGCCATGCGAGACAGGGCAGGTTATGGCTACACCTTC.

This clonotype was recorded once. The rearrangement uses TRBV10-3 and TRBJ1-1, with D tentatively TRBD1 (5 bases). V was cut by 4 bases and J by 10 bases, with 19 bases left in between. Germline V gene lookup returns CDR1 ENHRY and CDR2 SYGVKD. This CDR3 spans 14 amino acids. The CDR3 nucleotides are TGTGCCATCAGTGCGGTTCGGGGGACGGTTGGAGCTTTCTTT. Translated, it gives CAISAVRGTVGAFF.

The rearrangement joins TRBV6-2 or TRBV6-3 to TRBJ2-2; D gene uncertain. Trimming cost V 2 bases and J 1 base, with 5 bases left between them. Looked up from germline, CDR1 is MNHEY and CDR2 is SVGEGT. The CDR3 totals 14 residues. The CDR3, as DNA: TGTGCCAGCAGTTACCGTCGGAACACCGGGGAGCTGTTTTTT. Translation gives CASSYRRNTGELFF.

The chain joins TRBV28 to TRBJ1-5; possible D gene TRBD1, 6 bases. Germline V gives CDR1 MDHEN, CDR2 SYDVKM. V dropped 4 bases and J dropped 4 bases, with 20 bases sitting between them. There are 17 residues in the CDR3. CDR3 nucleotide sequence: TGTGCCAGCAGTTCCCTGCGGACAGCAACTTTTAATCAGCCCCAGCATTTT. This codes for CASSSLRTATFNQPQHF.

The J gene is TRBJ1-2, the V gene TRBV7-2; possible D gene TRBD1, 5 bases. The CDR3 has 16 amino acids. V shed 1 base and J shed 1 base, with 13 bases lying between them. The germline CDR1 and CDR2 sequences are SGHTA and FQGNSA. The CDR3 protein is CASSLVSDSGNYGYTF. In DNA form, the CDR3 reads TGTGCCAGCAGCTTAGTCTCAGACAGTGGTAACTATGGCTACACCTTC.

This clonotype has just a few counts. The chain joins TRBV10-3 to TRBJ1-4; D unclear. This CDR3 region has 14 residues. The germline CDR1 and CDR2 sequences are ENHRY and SYGVKD. Trimming took off 6 bases at V and 0 bases at J, with 8 bases between the two ends. CDR3 in DNA: TGTGCCATCAGAGGAGATGCAACTAATGAAAAACTGTTTTTT. Translated: CAIRGDATNEKLFF.

The chain has TRBV12-3 or TRBV12-4 and TRBJ2-5, with D perhaps matching TRBD1 or TRBD2 (5 bases each). V lost 2 bases to trimming and J lost 5 bases, with 24 bases between them. The CDR3 runs 18 residues. In DNA, the CDR3 is TGTGCCAGCAGTTTAACTATCGGGACCTCCTATTTGGGGGAGACCCAGTACTTC. This gives the protein CASSLTIGTSYLGETQYF.

This clonotype has more than one count but fewer than ten. The J gene is TRBJ2-2, the V gene TRBV11-2, with D hard to call. The CDR3 extends over 16 amino acids. The V end was cut by 4 bases, the J end by 1 base, with 13 bases between. The V gene's germline CDR1 is SGHAT and CDR2 FQNNGV. The CDR3 protein is CASSSLTARNTGELFF. DNA of the CDR3: TGTGCCAGCAGCTCCCTAACGGCACGGAACACCGGGGAGCTGTTTTTT. Full variable domain (remainder filled in from reference TRBV11-2 and TRBJ2-2): EAGVAQSPRYKIIEKRQSVAFWCNPISGHATLYWYQQILGQGPKLLIQFQNNGVVDDSQLPKDRFSAERLKGVDSTLKIQPAKLEDSAVYLCASSSLTARNTGELFFGEGSRLTVL.

This clonotype has only a few counts. The chain employs TRBV7-2 and TRBJ2-5; TRBD1 matches at 9 bases. The J segment lost 2 bases and the V segment lost 5 bases, leaving 6 bases of the junction unmatched. This CDR3 region has 15 residues. Germline V CDR1 and CDR2: SGHTA, FQGNSA. The CDR3 bases are TGTGCCAGCAGCACACTAGGGACAGGGCAAGAGACCCAGTACTTC. It codes for CASSTLGTGQETQYF.

This clonotype was detected ten times or more. The chain is built from TRBV7-6 and TRBJ1-1; tentative D call: TRBD1 (5 bases). The CDR3 extends over 15 amino acids. From germline, CDR1 is SGHVS and CDR2 FNYEAQ. The ends were cut back, 6 bases at V and 4 bases at J, with 18 bases in the middle. The CDR3 region is CASRYAIPTATEAFF. In nucleotides, the CDR3 is TGTGCCAGCAGATACGCAATTCCGACAGCCACTGAAGCTTTCTTT.

This clonotype was detected a few times. The rearrangement joins TRBV5-4 to TRBJ2-3; the match to TRBD2 covers 13 bases. J gave up 0 bases and V 9 bases, and 4 bases lay outside the gene matches. Germline CDR1 reads SGHNT; CDR2 reads YYREEE (reference sequence). The CDR3 runs 15 residues. CDR3 region: CATATSGGSTDTQYF. Here the CDR3 DNA reads TGTGCCACCGCGACTAGCGGGGGGAGCACAGATACGCAGTATTTT. Supplemented by reference TRBV5-4 and TRBJ2-3, the full variable domain reads ETGVTQSPTHLIKTRGQQVTLRCSSQSGHNTVSWYQQALGQGPQFIFQYYREEENGRGNFPPRFSGLQFPNYSSELNVNALELDDSALYLCATATSGGSTDTQYFGPGTRLTVL.